What follows is one T cell receptor (beta chain) and its context. These data are taken from a study of CD8+ T cells in alopecia areata. As for treatment: oral pan-JAK inhibitor, 5-10 mg twice daily. The CDR3 consists of 13 residues. Deletions cut 1 base from V and 2 bases from J, with 2 bases between. CDR1 SGHTA and CDR2 FQGNSA come from the germline V gene. Reverse transcription of extracted RNA yielded cDNA, which provided the sequencing template. The method was immunoSEQ multiplex PCR; TCRdb's version includes in-frame clones alone and lacks a portion of them. The table shows approximately 200,000 clones, with 60% occurring only once.

This TCR was recovered from a human donor with alopecia areata. The chain employs TRBV7-2 and TRBJ1-4; D remains ambiguous. Sample: CD4+ T cells sorted from blood, taken at week 4, from a patient treated with tofacitinib. Here the CDR3 DNA reads TGTGCCAGCAGCTTAGATACTAATGAAAAACTGTTTTTT. As protein: CASSLDTNEKLFF.